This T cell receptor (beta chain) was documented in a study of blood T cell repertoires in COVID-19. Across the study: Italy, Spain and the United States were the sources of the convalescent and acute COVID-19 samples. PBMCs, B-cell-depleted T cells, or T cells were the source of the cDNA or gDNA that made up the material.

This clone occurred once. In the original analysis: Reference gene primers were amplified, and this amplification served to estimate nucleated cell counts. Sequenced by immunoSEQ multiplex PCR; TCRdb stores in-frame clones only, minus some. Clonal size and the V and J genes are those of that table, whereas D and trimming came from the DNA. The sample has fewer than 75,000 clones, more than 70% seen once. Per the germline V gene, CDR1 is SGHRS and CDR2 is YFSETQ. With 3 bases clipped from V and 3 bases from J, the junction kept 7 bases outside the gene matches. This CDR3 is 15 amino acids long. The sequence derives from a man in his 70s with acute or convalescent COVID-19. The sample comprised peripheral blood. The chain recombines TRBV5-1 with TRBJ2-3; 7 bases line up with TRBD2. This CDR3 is CASSSWTSRTDTQYF. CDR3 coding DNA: TGCGCCAGCAGCTCTTGGACTAGTAGGACAGATACGCAGTATTTT.